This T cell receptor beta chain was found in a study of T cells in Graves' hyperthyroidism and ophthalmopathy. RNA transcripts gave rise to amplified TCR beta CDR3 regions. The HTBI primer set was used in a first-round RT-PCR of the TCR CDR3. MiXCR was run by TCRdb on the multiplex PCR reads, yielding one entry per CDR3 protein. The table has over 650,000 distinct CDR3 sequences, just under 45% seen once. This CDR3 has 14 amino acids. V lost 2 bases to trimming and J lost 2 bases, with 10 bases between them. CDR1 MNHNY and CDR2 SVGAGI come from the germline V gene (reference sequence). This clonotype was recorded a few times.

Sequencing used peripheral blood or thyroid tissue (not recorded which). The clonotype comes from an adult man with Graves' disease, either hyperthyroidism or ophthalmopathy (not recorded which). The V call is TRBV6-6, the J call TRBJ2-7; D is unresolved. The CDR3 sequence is CASSYDGSTYEQYF. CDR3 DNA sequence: TGTGCCAGCAGTTACGACGGGTCCACCTACGAGCAGTACTTC.